What follows is one TCR beta chain and its context. The sample originates from a study of OX40 agonist ivuxolimab in advanced cancers. Per the germline V gene, CDR1 is LNHDA and CDR2 is SQIVND (reference sequence). The ends were cut back, 6 bases at V and 1 base at J, with 9 bases in the middle. The CDR3 loop spans 13 amino acids. Sequenced by immunoSEQ multiplex PCR; TCRdb stores in-frame clones only, minus some. Among about 50,000 clones listed, approximately 89% were seen once. The starting material was CD4+ or CD8+ T cells sorted from blood, obtained in a trial of the OX40 agonist ivuxolimab. This chain connects TRBV19 to TRBJ2-5; D unresolved. This TCR came from an adult with an advanced solid tumor such as melanoma, head and neck, liver or kidney cancer. The CDR3 DNA is TGTGCCAGTAGCCACTCTACCCAAGAGACCCAGTACTTC. Its protein is CASSHSTQETQYF.